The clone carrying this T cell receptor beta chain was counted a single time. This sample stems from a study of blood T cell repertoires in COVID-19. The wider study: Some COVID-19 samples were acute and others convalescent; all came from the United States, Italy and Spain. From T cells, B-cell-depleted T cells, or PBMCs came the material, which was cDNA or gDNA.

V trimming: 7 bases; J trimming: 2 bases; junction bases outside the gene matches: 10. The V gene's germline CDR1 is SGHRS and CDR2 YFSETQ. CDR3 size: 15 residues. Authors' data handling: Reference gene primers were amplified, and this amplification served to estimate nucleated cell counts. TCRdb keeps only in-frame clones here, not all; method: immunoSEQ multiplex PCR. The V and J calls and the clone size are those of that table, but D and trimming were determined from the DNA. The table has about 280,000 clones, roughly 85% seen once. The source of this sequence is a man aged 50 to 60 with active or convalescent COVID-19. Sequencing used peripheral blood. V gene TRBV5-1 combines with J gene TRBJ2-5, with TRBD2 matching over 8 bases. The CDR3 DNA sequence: TGCGCCAGCCGACGGGCAGCGGGGGATCAAGAGACCCAGTACTTC. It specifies CASRRAAGDQETQYF.